This T cell receptor beta chain was recovered during a study of shared T cell receptors in the human thymus. Here immunoSEQ multiplex PCR was the method, and the copy in TCRdb shows in-frame clones only, minus some. Here the sample spans 700,000 or so clones, approximately 83% being singletons. Germline lookup yields CDR1 MDHEN and CDR2 SYDVKM. V gave up 9 bases and J gave up 9 bases, with 15 bases separating them. The CDR3 spans 13 residues. The same specimen was also included in a second study, on human thymus T cells.

The receptor was derived from a girl under three years old with a congenital heart defect. The rearrangement uses TRBV28 and TRBJ1-6; weak D call: TRBD1 (6 bases). The specimen sequenced was thymocytes. The CDR3 loop reads CASKGGLGSPLHF. Here the CDR3 DNA reads TGTGCCAGTAAAGGGGGTCTTGGTTCACCCCTCCACTTT.